This T cell receptor (beta chain) was retrieved from a study of long-term antiretroviral therapy in people with HIV. Remarks on this clone: Its target is not known.

Researchers report immunoSEQ v3.0 was run at survey level. Using immunoSEQ multiplex PCR, the repertoire was profiled, and TCRdb retains in-frame clones only, with some absent. The sample lists around 30,000 clones, about 90% occurring once. The V gene's germline CDR1 is SGHKS and CDR2 YYEKEE (reference sequence). Between the trimmed V and J ends, which lost 3 bases and 0 bases, there was a span of 15 bases. The CDR3 extends over 16 amino acids. Findings and limits, study-wide: Information on adherence, resistance and therapy changes was unavailable. Repertoire dominance by clones expanded before ART was seen at all time points.

The receptor's source is a man younger than 30 with HIV. The source material was unsorted PBMCs, sampled 1.1 years after starting antiretroviral therapy. The chain couples TRBV5-5 to TRBJ1-1, with no clear D. The CDR3 region is CASSSSQASMNTEAFF. The CDR3 nucleotides are TGTGCCAGCAGCTCGTCGCAGGCCTCCATGAACACTGAAGCTTTCTTT.